This TCR beta chain was identified during a study of T cell changes during pregnancy in multiple sclerosis. Assay used: immunoSEQ multiplex PCR; TCRdb lists only in-frame clones, some missing. The sample records about 29,000 clones, around 94% being singletons. Germline-derived CDR1 and CDR2 are MNHEY and SMNVEV (reference sequence). Between the trimmed V and J ends, which lost 2 bases and 7 bases, there was a span of 11 bases. The CDR3 consists of 13 residues. In this sample, this clone turned up once. This clonotype originated in a female donor with multiple sclerosis, enrolled in a pregnancy study. The chain links TRBV27 to TRBJ1-2; no firm D call. The input for sequencing was CD8+ T cells from peripheral blood mononuclear cells, taken before pregnancy. CDR3 coding DNA: TGTGCCAGCAGTTTAAGTCAGGATGGTGGCTACACCTTC. It yields the protein CASSLSQDGGYTF.